The text below deals with one TCR beta chain. This sample was included in a study of blood T cell repertoires in COVID-19. Overall study context: T cells, B-cell-depleted T cells, or PBMCs supplied cDNA or gDNA.

The table came from immunoSEQ multiplex PCR; TCRdb's copy has only in-frame clones and leaves some out. Here the sample spans roughly 26,000 clones, roughly 92% being singletons. V dropped 5 bases and J dropped 0 bases, with 5 bases sitting between them. This CDR3 has 13 residues. Germline CDR1 WNHNN, CDR2 SYGVQD (reference sequence). The chain joins TRBV10-1 to TRBJ2-4, with D uncertain. The sequenced material came from peripheral blood. The receptor was isolated from a human donor in a cohort sampled during active COVID-19. The CDR3 region is CASSPLAKNIQYF. CDR3 DNA sequence: TGCGCCAGCAGTCCGTTAGCCAAAAACATTCAGTACTTC.